The 14 T cell receptor beta chains in this list originate from one sample, sequenced in a study of T cell responses to AZD1222 COVID-19 vaccine. Sequencing used immunoSEQ multiplex PCR; TCRdb keeps in-frame clones, though not all of them. In the table there are about 100,000 clones, approximately 88% of which are singletons. Source: peripheral blood, taken on day 0 of AZD1222 vaccination. The origin of the receptors is an adult in good health.

This chain uses TRBV3-1 (or the pseudogene TRBV3-2) with TRBJ2-5; 10 nucleotides align to TRBD2. Germline CDR1 and CDR2: LGHDT and YNNKEL (reference sequence). The length of the CDR3 is 16 residues. V shed 1 base and J 5 bases; nucleotides not matched to a gene: 7. CDR3 nucleotide sequence: TGTGCCAGCAGCCAAGGAATTAGCGGGGGGCGGGAGACCCAGTACTTC. Its translation: CASSQGISGGRETQYF.

This clone was counted once. The chain links TRBV5-1 to TRBJ2-1, with 8 positions matching TRBD2. The CDR3 is 14 residues long. The ends lost 4 bases at V and 4 bases at J; junction bases unmatched: 4. The germline V gene encodes CDR1 SGHRS and CDR2 YFSETQ. This chain's CDR3 is CASSPKREYNEQFF. The CDR3, as DNA: TGCGCCAGCAGCCCCAAGCGGGAGTACAATGAGCAGTTCTTC.

The genes are TRBV12-5 and TRBJ2-1; no firm D call. The CDR3 contains 14 residues. Germline V gene data show CDR1 as LGHNT and CDR2 as FRNRAP. V shed 2 bases and J shed 9 bases, with 14 bases lying between them. DNA for the CDR3: TGTGCTAGTGGTTTGATGACGGTGCCCGGTGAGCAGTTCTTC. Amino acids: CASGLMTVPGEQFF.

V is TRBV2 and J is TRBJ1-2; D is ambiguous. This CDR3 is 13 amino acids long. With 7 bases removed from V and 8 bases from J, the gap between germline ends came to 17 bases. Germline CDR1 reads SNHLY; CDR2 reads FYNNEI. CDR3 DNA sequence: TGTGCCAGCACGGTCGTGACCGCTATCGGCTACACCTTC. Amino acids: CASTVVTAIGYTF.

The rearrangement uses TRBV5-4 and TRBJ2-3, with TRBD1 matching 7 bases. The length of the CDR3 is 14 residues. Per the germline V gene, CDR1 is SGHNT and CDR2 is YYREEE (reference sequence). V trimming: 4 bases; J trimming: 4 bases; junction bases outside the gene matches: 6. Here the CDR3 reads CASSGRDRPDTQYF. In nucleotides, the CDR3 is TGTGCCAGCAGCGGACGGGACAGACCAGATACGCAGTATTTT.

This sequence joins TRBV7-8 and TRBJ2-1, with 7 bases identical to TRBD1. The CDR3 loop spans 18 amino acids. V lost 5 bases and J lost 0; bases outside the gene matches: 13. CDR1 is SGHVS and CDR2 is FQNEAQ in the germline V gene. The CDR3 here is CASSPRAQGVLSYNEQFF. The CDR3 nucleotides read TGTGCCAGCAGCCCAAGAGCGCAGGGGGTCCTCTCCTACAATGAGCAGTTCTTC.

The chain carries TRBV5-4 and TRBJ2-7, with a weak D call TRBD2 (5 bases). From germline, CDR1 is SGHNT and CDR2 YYREEE (reference sequence). This CDR3 comprises 13 residues. Trimming removed 0 bases at V and 6 bases at J, with 10 bases between. CDR3 sequence: CASSLGTSREQYF. CDR3 sequence (DNA): TGTGCCAGCAGCTTGGGGACTTCGCGCGAGCAGTACTTC.

J is TRBJ2-6 and V is TRBV19; no clear D gene. V gave up 7 bases and J gave up 2 bases, with 12 bases separating them. This CDR3 has 15 residues. Per germline, CDR1 LNHDA and CDR2 SQIVND (reference sequence). CDR3 residues: CASKVRWTGANVLTF. The CDR3 nucleotides read TGTGCCAGTAAGGTGCGGTGGACTGGGGCCAACGTCCTGACTTTC. Using reference TRBV19 and TRBJ2-6 for the parts outside the CDR3, the full variable domain is DGGITQSPKYLFRKEGQNVTLSCEQNLNHDAMYWYRQDPGQGLRLIYYSQIVNDFQKGDIAEGYSVSREKKESFPLTVTSAQKNPTAFYLCASKVRWTGANVLTFGAGSRLTVL.

The chain combines TRBV7-8 with TRBJ2-3; TRBD2 matches at 11 bases. V trimming: 3 bases; J trimming: 4 bases; junction bases outside the gene matches: 3. The CDR3 length is 15 residues. Germline CDR1 is SGHVS and CDR2 is FQNEAQ. This CDR3 is CASSFALAGADTQYF. CDR3 nucleotide sequence: TGTGCCAGCAGCTTCGCACTAGCGGGGGCAGATACGCAGTATTTT.

The chain is built from TRBV10-3 and TRBJ1-2; no definite D call. V was trimmed by 10 bases and J by 4 bases, leaving 19 bases between them. Germline CDR1 is ENHRY and CDR2 is SYGVKD. This CDR3 has 14 residues. The CDR3 loop is CATSGERQTYGYTF. CDR3 bases: TGTGCCACCTCCGGGGAGCGGCAGACCTATGGCTACACCTTC.

J is TRBJ1-4 and V is TRBV7-9; D gene ambiguous. CDR1 SEHNR and CDR2 FQNEAQ come from the germline V gene (reference sequence). V lost 2 bases, J lost 6 bases, and 7 bases lay in between. This CDR3 has 13 amino acids. DNA of the CDR3: TGTGCCAGCAGCTTATTAGGCTATGAAAAACTGTTTTTT. It encodes CASSLLGYEKLFF.

The rearrangement links TRBV10-2 to TRBJ1-5; the match to TRBD1 covers 8 bases. V was clipped by 0 bases and J by 3 bases; unmatched bases: 1. Germline CDR1 is WSHSY and CDR2 is SAAADI. The CDR3 consists of 15 residues. The DNA for the CDR3 is TGCGCCAGCAGTGAGTCCAGGGGGCACAATCAGCCCCAGCATTTT. It translates to CASSESRGHNQPQHF.

This clone came up once. The J gene is TRBJ2-7, the V gene TRBV7-9; TRBD1 matches 9 bases. The CDR3 spans 14 residues. V lost 6 bases and J lost 6; bases outside the gene matches: 9. The germline V gene has CDR1 SEHNR and CDR2 FQNEAQ (reference sequence). The CDR3 coding sequence is TGTGCCAGCAGTTCCAGGACAGGGGAGATCGAGCAGTACTTC. Translated, it gives CASSSRTGEIEQYF.

This clone was counted between two and nine times. This sequence joins TRBV28 and TRBJ1-3; D uncertain. Germline CDR1 MDHEN, CDR2 SYDVKM. The CDR3 length is 13 residues. V dropped 3 bases and J dropped 4 bases, with 7 bases sitting between them. CDR3 coding DNA: TGTGCCAGCAGTTTTTTGGCGGGAAACACCATATATTTT. It is translated as CASSFLAGNTIYF.